This entry lists 18 T cell receptor beta chains sequenced from one sample in a study of siplizumab effects on memory and regulatory T cells (dated by TCRdb to between 2018 and 2021). Library construction relied on the immunoSEQ multiplex PCR assay. The clones in this table, taken by TCRdb from immuneACCESS, are in-frame only. Not every clone is retained; where verified, under half of the shortfall comes from an unresolved V gene, and the cause of the rest is unknown. The sample table lists 9,500 to 11,000 clones, around 45% of them with a count of one. The ten largest clonotypes hold 20% to 25% of the sample. These receptors have no identified antigens. Mixed lymphocyte reaction cells were cocultured at 37°C for roughly six days. What was sequenced was CFSE-low (dividing) CD4+ T cells sorted from an allogeneic mixed lymphocyte reaction. These receptors came from a human donor in good health; the cells came from an allogeneic mixed lymphocyte reaction.

As regards this clone: One end of the junction varies from germline; a read error may be responsible. V gene TRBV15 combines with J gene TRBJ1-2; D is undetermined. The CDR3 is 13 amino acids. Germline CDR1 and CDR2: LNHNV and YYDKDF (reference sequence). The CDR3 protein is CATSRGVSYGYAF. CDR3 nucleotide sequence: TGTGCCACCAGCAGAGGAGTTTCATATGGCTACGCCTTC. The full variable domain, its missing parts supplied by reference TRBV15 and TRBJ1-2, is DAMVIQNPRYQVTQFGKPVTLSCSQTLNHNVMYWYQQKSSQAPKLLFHYYDKDFNNEADTPDNFQSRRPNTSFCFLDIRSPGLGDTAMYLCATSRGVSYGYAFGSGTRLTVV.

This CDR3 is CASRPGQVNEQYF. The CDR3, as DNA: TGTGCCAGCAGACCGGGACAGGTCAACGAGCAGTACTTC. J is TRBJ2-7 and V is TRBV28; 8 nucleotides agree with TRBD1. The CDR3 extends over 13 amino acids. Losses at the gene ends were 6 bases for V and 5 bases for J; bases not matched to a gene: 6. Germline-derived CDR1 and CDR2 are MDHEN and SYDVKM.

There are a few counts of this clone. This chain joins TRBV30 and TRBJ2-7; D possibly corresponds to TRBD1 (6 bases). The CDR3 is 15 amino acids. The V end lost 1 base, the J end lost 2 bases, and 15 bases lay between the germline ends. Germline loops: CDR1 GTSNPN, CDR2 SVGIG (reference sequence). The CDR3 protein is CAWSGGRRVAYEQYF. DNA of the CDR3: TGTGCCTGGAGTGGGGGGCGGAGAGTCGCCTACGAGCAGTACTTC.

V is TRBV7-8 and J is TRBJ1-3; D ambiguous. Trimming pared 1 base from V and 3 bases from J, leaving 4 bases between. This CDR3 contains 13 residues. Germline CDR1 reads SGHVS; CDR2 reads FQNEAQ. CDR3 amino acids: CASSLELGNTIYF. The CDR3 DNA reads TGTGCCAGCAGCTTAGAGCTTGGAAACACCATATATTTT.

This sequence joins TRBV18 and TRBJ2-7, with TRBD1 as a possible D gene (6 bases). Germline V lookup: CDR1 KGHSH, CDR2 LQKENI. The germline V and J ends were trimmed by 5 bases and 3 bases, with 8 bases remaining between them. This CDR3 is 12 amino acids long. For the CDR3, the DNA is TGTGCCAGCTCATTACAGGGCTACGAGCAGTACTTC. This codes for CASSLQGYEQYF.

This clone qualifies as medium-sized. The rearrangement joins TRBV6-1 to TRBJ2-7; unclear D gene. The CDR3 totals 11 residues. In germline, CDR1 is MNHNS, CDR2 SASEGT. V was trimmed by 2 bases and J by 4 bases, leaving 3 bases between them. For the CDR3, the DNA is TGTGCCAGCAGTGAACCATACGAGCAGTACTTC. It encodes CASSEPYEQYF.

This clone is labeled as medium-sized. The chain has TRBV6-1 and TRBJ1-5; D remains unclear. The CDR3 contains 13 residues. V was trimmed by 10 bases and J by 0 bases, leaving 10 bases between them. Germline CDR1 is MNHNS and CDR2 is SASEGT. CDR3 sequence (DNA): TGTGCCACCGGGGTTTATAGCAATCAGCCCCAGCATTTT. Its translation: CATGVYSNQPQHF.

Comments on this clone: A much larger clone differs by one base, so this may be a read error. The chain uses TRBV28 and TRBJ1-2; D ambiguous. Germline V gives CDR1 MDHEN, CDR2 SYDVKM. The CDR3 has 18 residues. V dropped 5 bases and J dropped 0 bases, with 22 bases sitting between them. As DNA, the CDR3 is TGTGCCAGCAGTCCATGCCCATTCCCCGATAAGCCTAACTATGGCTACACCTTC. This encodes CASSPCPFPDKPNYGYTF.

This chain connects TRBV7-6 to TRBJ2-3; no firm D call. Trimming left V 5 bases short and J 4 bases short, with 10 bases between. CDR1 and CDR2 (germline): SGHVS, FNYEAQ. This CDR3 comprises 13 residues. The CDR3 DNA follows: TGTGCCAGCAGCCCGTCGGCAGCAGATACGCAGTATTTT. Translating it yields CASSPSAADTQYF.

The V call is TRBV28, the J call TRBJ1-1; the D is unclear. With 4 bases removed from V and 6 bases from J, the gap between germline ends came to 12 bases. There are 13 residues in the CDR3. Per germline, CDR1 MDHEN and CDR2 SYDVKM. The DNA for the CDR3 is TGTGCCAGCAGTTCTTTCCTAGGCGCTGAAGCTTTCTTT. This translates into CASSSFLGAEAFF.

In DNA form, the CDR3 reads TGTGCCAGCTCACCACAGAATAACAGGGGAGACTACGAGCAGTACTTC. As protein: CASSPQNNRGDYEQYF. The rearrangement uses TRBV18 and TRBJ2-5, with 7 bases fitting TRBD1. The J call could be wrong; TRBJ2-7 is a better fit for the DNA end. Germline V gene lookup returns CDR1 KGHSH and CDR2 LQKENI. The CDR3 runs 16 residues.

This clone appeared a few times. This sequence joins TRBV11-2 and TRBJ1-1, with D perhaps matching TRBD1 (6 bases). Germline CDR1 and CDR2: SGHAT and FQNNGV. The germline V and J ends were trimmed by 3 bases and 1 base, with 12 bases remaining between them. This CDR3 has 15 residues. The DNA for the CDR3 is TGTGCCAGCAGCTTCACAGGGAGAACGAACACTGAAGCTTTCTTT. Its protein product is CASSFTGRTNTEAFF.

By share of the sample, this clone is medium-sized. The genes are TRBV5-6 and TRBJ1-1; D remains unclear. Germline CDR1 and CDR2: SGHDT and YYEEEE. The V end lost 1 base, the J end lost 0 bases, and 4 bases lay between the germline ends. The CDR3 spans 13 residues. CDR3 sequence (DNA): TGTGCCAGCAGCTTGAAGTTGAACACTGAAGCTTTCTTT. Protein sequence: CASSLKLNTEAFF. The full variable domain, rest sourced from reference TRBV5-6 and TRBJ1-1, is DAGVTQSPTHLIKTRGQQVTLRCSPKSGHDTVSWYQQALGQGPQFIFQYYEEEERQRGNFPDRFSGHQFPNYSSELNVNALLLGDSALYLCASSLKLNTEAFFGQGTRLTVV.

V is TRBV5-5 and J is TRBJ1-3; D gene unclear. The ends were cut back, 1 base at V and 2 bases at J, with 4 bases in the middle. The CDR3 consists of 13 residues. Looked up from germline, CDR1 is SGHKS and CDR2 is YYEKEE (reference sequence). The CDR3 here is CASSLSAGNTIYF. DNA of the CDR3: TGTGCCAGCAGCTTGAGTGCTGGAAACACCATATATTTT.

The chain combines TRBV28 with TRBJ2-7; no definite D call. From germline, CDR1 is MDHEN and CDR2 SYDVKM. The germline V and J ends were trimmed by 6 bases and 2 bases, with 8 bases remaining between them. This CDR3 region has 12 residues. DNA for the CDR3: TGTGCCAGCAGCCTAGGAGCCTACGAGCAGTACTTC. Encoded protein: CASSLGAYEQYF.

The chain couples TRBV7-7 to TRBJ2-5, with D possibly being TRBD1 (6 bases). CDR3 length: 15 residues. V lost 5 bases and J lost 2, with 15 bases in between. Looked up from germline, CDR1 is SSHAT and CDR2 is FNYEAQ (reference sequence). The CDR3 loop is CASSQTGTRQETQYF. DNA for the CDR3: TGTGCCAGCAGCCAAACAGGGACGAGGCAAGAGACCCAGTACTTC.

The chain joins TRBV7-8 to TRBJ1-2, with TRBD1 matching over 7 bases. Trimming took 2 bases from V and 5 from J; bases not matched to a gene: 5. CDR1 is SGHVS and CDR2 is FQNEAQ in the germline V gene. The CDR3 has 14 amino acids. CDR3 coding DNA: TGTGCCAGCAGCTTAACAGGGGTTCCGTATGGCTACACCTTC. Translated, it gives CASSLTGVPYGYTF.

In its sample, this clone was seen a few times. The chain uses TRBV10-3 and TRBJ2-4; D is perhaps TRBD1 (6 bases). V lost 2 bases and J 7 bases, leaving 9 bases between the germline ends. This CDR3 region has 13 residues. Germline loops: CDR1 ENHRY, CDR2 SYGVKD. Here the CDR3 DNA reads TGTGCCATCAGTGAGATGCAGGGGAACATTCAGTACTTC. Its translation: CAISEMQGNIQYF.